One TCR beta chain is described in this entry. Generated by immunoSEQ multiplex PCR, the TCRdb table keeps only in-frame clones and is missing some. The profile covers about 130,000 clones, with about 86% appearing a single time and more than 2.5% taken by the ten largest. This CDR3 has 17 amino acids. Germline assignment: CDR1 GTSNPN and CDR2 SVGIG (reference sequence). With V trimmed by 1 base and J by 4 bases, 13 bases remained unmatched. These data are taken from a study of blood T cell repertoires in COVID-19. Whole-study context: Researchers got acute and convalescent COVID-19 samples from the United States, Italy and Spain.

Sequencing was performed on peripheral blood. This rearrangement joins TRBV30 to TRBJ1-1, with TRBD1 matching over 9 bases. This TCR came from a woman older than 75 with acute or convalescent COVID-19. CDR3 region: CAWSGGQGMGLVTEAFF. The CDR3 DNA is TGTGCCTGGAGTGGGGGACAGGGAATGGGATTAGTCACTGAAGCTTTCTTT.